Presented here are 9 T cell receptor beta chains from one specimen sequenced in a study of cytomegalovirus exposure and HLA in healthy donors. Amplification used 60 Vbeta primers and 13 Jbeta primers. TCRdb keeps only in-frame clones here, not all; method: immunoSEQ multiplex PCR. Among about 120,000 clones, around 70% were seen once, and the ten largest hold 4.2%. Sequenced material: PBMCs. These receptors originate from a woman aged 40 to 50 in good health and CMV-seropositive.

In its sample, this clone was seen a few times. This rearrangement joins TRBV11-2 to TRBJ1-1; TRBD1 matches at 9 bases. Germline values: CDR1 SGHAT, CDR2 FQNNGV. V was clipped by 3 bases and J by 3 bases; unmatched bases: 5. The CDR3 totals 15 residues. DNA of the CDR3: TGTGCCAGCAGCTTGGACAGGGGAGGGTACACTGAAGCTTTCTTT. Amino acids: CASSLDRGGYTEAFF.

The gene calls are TRBV20-1 and TRBJ2-5, with unresolved D. The CDR3 is 10 residues long. V was clipped by 6 bases and J by 4 bases, with 6 bases between them. CDR1 is DFQATT, CDR2 SNEGSKA, per germline (reference sequence). The CDR3 loop is CSAAGETQYF. CDR3 coding DNA: TGCAGTGCCGCCGGAGAGACCCAGTACTTC.

This chain joins TRBV19 and TRBJ2-7; tentative D call: TRBD2 (6 bases). The V gene's germline CDR1 is LNHDA and CDR2 SQIVND (reference sequence). The CDR3 runs to 15 residues. Trimming stripped 1 base from V and 4 bases from J, with 14 bases between. CDR3 in DNA: TGTGCCAGTAGTATAGCGGACTTAGGGAGGTACGAGCAGTACTTC. It encodes CASSIADLGRYEQYF.

This clone was seen just once. The chain recombines TRBV7-9 with TRBJ2-1; 7 positions agree with TRBD1. The CDR3 totals 15 residues. Germline V lookup: CDR1 SEHNR, CDR2 FQNEAQ (reference sequence). After removal of 2 bases from V and 7 bases from J, the junction contained 8 bases not matched to a gene. The CDR3 nucleotides read TGTGCCAGCAGCTTAACCACAGGGGATATGAATGAGCAGTTCTTC. Amino acids: CASSLTTGDMNEQFF.

The V call is TRBV7-2, the J call TRBJ1-2; no clear D. The CDR3 is made up of 15 amino acids. Germline-derived CDR1 and CDR2 are SGHTA and FQGNSA. Trimming stripped 5 bases from V and 2 bases from J, with 15 bases between. CDR3 protein: CASSPGGFGNYGYTF. In nucleotides, the CDR3 is TGTGCCAGCAGCCCCGGCGGGTTCGGGAACTATGGCTACACCTTC.

V and J are TRBV19 and TRBJ2-1; the match to TRBD2 covers 10 bases. The CDR3 is made up of 16 amino acids. J lost 8 bases, V lost 0 bases, and 7 bases had no gene match. The germline CDR1 and CDR2 sequences are LNHDA and SQIVND (reference sequence). CDR3 residues: CASSIDSGRKVHEQFF. In DNA, the CDR3 is TGTGCCAGTAGTATAGATAGCGGGAGGAAGGTGCATGAGCAGTTCTTC.

The rearrangement uses TRBV6-1 and TRBJ1-1, with 10 bases lining up with TRBD1. The CDR3 covers 14 residues. Per germline, CDR1 MNHNS and CDR2 SASEGT. Losses at the gene ends were 3 bases for V and 3 bases for J; bases not matched to a gene: 1. The CDR3 DNA follows: TGTGCCAGCAGTGAGGGACAGGGGCACACTGAAGCTTTCTTT. Its translation: CASSEGQGHTEAFF.

The chain has TRBV11-3 and TRBJ2-2; the D gene is possibly TRBD2 (6 bases). V shed 3 bases and J shed 5 bases, with 13 bases lying between them. Germline CDR1 reads SGHNT; CDR2 reads YENEEA. This CDR3 spans 15 amino acids. The CDR3 protein is CASSFLRLGTGELFF. The DNA for the CDR3 is TGTGCCAGCAGCTTCCTGCGACTAGGAACCGGGGAGCTGTTTTTT.

This clone has a single count. The V and J genes are TRBV9 and TRBJ1-4, with 8 bases fitting TRBD1. Germline values: CDR1 SGDLS, CDR2 YYNGEE. The CDR3 contains 14 residues. Trimming cost V 0 bases and J 8 bases; bases outside gene matches: 3. CDR3 sequence: CASSVAQGDEKLFF. The CDR3 DNA sequence: TGTGCCAGCAGCGTAGCACAGGGGGACGAAAAACTGTTTTTT.